The 19 T cell receptor beta chains below come from one sample, sequenced in a study of cytomegalovirus exposure and HLA in healthy donors (dated 2017 in TCRdb). Library preparation was by the immunoSEQ multiplex PCR assay. A mixture of 60 forward primers for TCR Vbeta segments and 13 reverse primers for TCR Jbeta segments was used in the multiplex PCR. TCRdb obtained this table from immuneACCESS and retained in-frame rearrangements with V and J assigned. These tables miss some clones; where compared with another copy, unresolved V genes account for less than half of the shortfall, and the remainder is unexplained. The sample yields roughly 160,000 clones; more than 70% were counted once. The top ten clones comprise around 8.3% of the sample. Sequenced material: PBMCs. The source of these receptors is a woman in her thirties or forties in good health and CMV-seropositive.

The genes are TRBV19 and TRBJ2-5, with 12 bases lining up with TRBD2. CDR3 size: 13 residues. The germline gives CDR1 LNHDA, CDR2 SQIVND (reference sequence). The ends lost 5 bases at V and 12 bases at J; junction bases unmatched: 7. CDR3 in amino acids: CASSETSGSSEYF. The CDR3 region has the DNA TGTGCCAGTAGTGAGACTAGCGGGAGCTCTGAGTACTTC.

There are a few counts of this clone. The chain employs TRBV30 and TRBJ1-4; 7 positions agree with TRBD1. The CDR3 is made up of 14 amino acids. The junction had 4 bases not matched to a gene; V was cut back by 2 bases and J by 4 bases. The V gene's germline CDR1 is GTSNPN and CDR2 SVGIG (reference sequence). Here the CDR3 DNA reads TGTGCCTGGAGTCGGGACAGCCTTAATGAAAAACTGTTTTTT. Amino acids: CAWSRDSLNEKLFF.

The chain has TRBV7-2 and TRBJ1-1, with D hard to call. The CDR3 is made up of 14 amino acids. Per germline, CDR1 SGHTA and CDR2 FQGNSA. The ends were cut back, 3 bases at V and 8 bases at J, with 16 bases in the middle. CDR3 in DNA: TGTGCCAGCAGCTTCAGCGGTGGGGTGTCAGAAGCTTTCTTT. As protein: CASSFSGGVSEAFF.

This rearrangement joins TRBV30 to TRBJ1-2; TRBD1 might be the D (6 bases). Germline CDR1 and CDR2: GTSNPN and SVGIG (reference sequence). V lost 0 bases and J 8 bases, leaving 16 bases between the germline ends. This CDR3 contains 14 residues. For the CDR3, the DNA is TGTGCCTGGAGTGTAGTGGGCAGGGGCCGCGGCTACACCTTC. This encodes CAWSVVGRGRGYTF.

The chain employs TRBV6-1 and TRBJ1-1; D perhaps matches TRBD1 (6 bases). Germline V gene sequence: CDR1 MNHNS, CDR2 SASEGT. The V gene lost 6 bases and the J gene lost 7 bases, with 15 bases spanning the gap. The CDR3 extends over 13 amino acids. The CDR3: CASRVDRISEAFF. In nucleotides, the CDR3 is TGTGCCAGCAGAGTGGACAGAATAAGTGAAGCTTTCTTT.

This clone was observed a few times. The chain carries TRBV2 and TRBJ2-5; D is uncertain. Looked up from germline, CDR1 is SNHLY and CDR2 is FYNNEI. V shed 7 bases and J shed 4 bases, with 7 bases lying between them. This CDR3 has 11 amino acids. The CDR3 is CASTLRETQYF. As DNA, the CDR3 is TGTGCCAGCACTCTTAGAGAGACCCAGTACTTC.

The chain uses TRBV25-1 and TRBJ2-1; TRBD2 agrees at 9 bases. Germline-derived CDR1 and CDR2 are MGHDK and SYGVNS. Unmatched junction bases numbered 9, after V lost 2 bases and J lost 4 bases. The CDR3 is made up of 17 amino acids. The DNA for the CDR3 is TGTGCCAGCAGTGAAGGTCAGGCGGGAGGGCAATACAATGAGCAGTTCTTC. Residues: CASSEGQAGGQYNEQFF.

This chain joins TRBV4-3 and TRBJ1-2; D remains unclear. Between the trimmed V and J ends, which lost 3 bases and 5 bases, there was a span of 25 bases. This CDR3 contains 18 residues. Germline CDR1 is LGHNA and CDR2 is YSLEER. As DNA, the CDR3 is TGCGCCAGCAGCCATGATCAAGGAGCTGCTCGTTCACCGTATGGCTACACCTTC. Translating it yields CASSHDQGAARSPYGYTF.

The chain joins TRBV9 to TRBJ1-2; weak D call: TRBD1 (6 bases). This CDR3 is built from 14 residues. The germline gives CDR1 SGDLS, CDR2 YYNGEE. The CDR3 is CASGATTGRGGYTF. CDR3 nucleotide sequence: TGTGCTAGTGGGGCTACGACAGGAAGAGGTGGCTACACCTTC. The variable domain in full, with the rest retrieved from reference TRBV9 and TRBJ1-2, is DSGVTQTPKHLITATGQRVTLRCSPRSGDLSVYWYQQSLDQGLQFLIQYYNGEERAKGNILERFSAQQFPDLHSELNLSSLELGDSALYFCASGATTGRGGYTFGSGTRLTVV.

This sequence joins TRBV25-1 and TRBJ2-7; TRBD1 matches at 7 bases. CDR3 length equals 14 residues. V was pared by 4 bases and J by 3 bases, with 6 bases of the junction left unmatched. Germline V gives CDR1 MGHDK, CDR2 SYGVNS. CDR3 in amino acids: CASSGAGTVYEQYF. The DNA of the CDR3 is TGTGCCAGCAGTGGTGCTGGGACAGTCTACGAGCAGTACTTC.

J is TRBJ2-7 and V is TRBV7-8, with 13 nucleotides matching TRBD2. This CDR3 has 18 residues. With 5 bases clipped from V and 2 bases from J, the junction kept 12 bases outside the gene matches. Looked up from germline, CDR1 is SGHVS and CDR2 is FQNEAQ. Here the CDR3 DNA reads TGTGCCAGCAGCCCGCGACTAGGACTAGCGGGAGTGCCCTACGAGCAGTACTTC. It is translated as CASSPRLGLAGVPYEQYF.

In its sample, this clone was seen a few times. The CDR3 region has the DNA TGTGCCAGCTCCCGAGTGGTTTTCGAAAAACTGTTTTTT. This encodes CASSRVVFEKLFF. The chain joins TRBV6-1 to TRBJ1-4, with D unresolved. Germline loops: CDR1 MNHNS, CDR2 SASEGT. This CDR3 has 13 amino acids. Trimming took 8 bases from V and 8 from J, leaving 15 bases between them.

This chain links TRBV23-1 with TRBJ2-7, with 13 positions matching TRBD2. TRBV23-1 is noted as an ORF with a role that remains uncertain. The CDR3 spans 20 residues. The V segment lost 7 bases and the J segment 2 bases; nucleotides outside the gene matches: 20. The chain's CDR3 is CASISIDGYTGTSGTYEQYF. The CDR3 nucleotides are TGCGCCAGCATTTCGATCGACGGATACACCGGGACTAGCGGGACCTACGAGCAGTACTTC.

This clone was counted once. This chain joins TRBV19 and TRBJ2-3, with TRBD2 matching over 7 bases. The trim removed 5 bases at V and 4 bases at J, leaving 12 bases unmatched. Germline V gene lookup returns CDR1 LNHDA and CDR2 SQIVND (reference sequence). This CDR3 comprises 16 residues. DNA for the CDR3: TGTGCCAGTAGTCCCGGAGGGCGGGAGAAGGCAGATACGCAGTATTTT. Protein product: CASSPGGREKADTQYF.

The chain recombines TRBV10-3 with TRBJ1-2, with D perhaps TRBD1 (5 bases). Germline CDR1 and CDR2: ENHRY and SYGVKD. The CDR3 length is 15 residues. V lost 0 bases, J lost 9 bases, and 17 bases lay in between. The CDR3 DNA reads TGTGCCATCAGTGAGTCCGGGGGGACCACCGCTAGCTACACCTTC. Translating gives CAISESGGTTASYTF.

The DNA for the CDR3 is TGTGCCAGCAGCTCGGGACTAGCGGCACCCTACGAGCAGTACTTC. It is translated as CASSSGLAAPYEQYF. The chain has TRBV7-3 and TRBJ2-7, with TRBD2 matching over 11 bases. CDR3 length: 15 residues. Trimming removed 4 bases from V and 2 bases from J; junction bases left unmatched: 4. Germline V CDR1 and CDR2: SGHTA, FQGTGA. The entire variable domain, with the rest obtained from reference TRBV7-3 and TRBJ2-7, is as follows: GAGVSQTPSNKVTEKGKYVELRCDPISGHTALYWYRQSLGQGPEFLIYFQGTGAADDSGLPNDRFFAVRPEGSVSTLKIQRTERGDSAVYLCASSSGLAAPYEQYFGPGTRLTVT.

This clone was counted a single time. This rearrangement joins TRBV4-1 to TRBJ2-7, with 14 bases identical to TRBD2. Germline V lookup: CDR1 MGHRA, CDR2 YSYEKL. The length of the CDR3 is 19 residues. The J segment lost 2 bases and the V segment lost 2 bases, leaving 11 bases of the junction unmatched. In DNA form, the CDR3 reads TGCGCCAGCAGCCAACCGGGACTAGCGGGAGTTCGTACAGCCTACGAGCAGTACTTC. Translating it yields CASSQPGLAGVRTAYEQYF.

V is TRBV10-3 and J is TRBJ1-4, with D uncertain. CDR3 length: 16 amino acids. CDR1 is ENHRY and CDR2 is SYGVKD in the germline V gene. V shed 4 bases and J shed 7 bases, with 19 bases lying between them. The CDR3 DNA is TGTGCCATCAGTGCCGGCAGGCAAAGAGTGGGTGAAAAACTGTTTTTT. Protein: CAISAGRQRVGEKLFF.

Only one count was recorded for this clone. V is TRBV6-6 and J is TRBJ2-5, with a possible D match to TRBD1 (5 bases). In germline, CDR1 is MNHNY, CDR2 SVGAGI (reference sequence). Trimming removed 7 bases at V and 4 bases at J, with 13 bases between. The CDR3 runs 13 residues. CDR3 DNA: TGTGCCAGCACAGGACAATCCTTAGAGACCCAGTACTTC. This encodes CASTGQSLETQYF.